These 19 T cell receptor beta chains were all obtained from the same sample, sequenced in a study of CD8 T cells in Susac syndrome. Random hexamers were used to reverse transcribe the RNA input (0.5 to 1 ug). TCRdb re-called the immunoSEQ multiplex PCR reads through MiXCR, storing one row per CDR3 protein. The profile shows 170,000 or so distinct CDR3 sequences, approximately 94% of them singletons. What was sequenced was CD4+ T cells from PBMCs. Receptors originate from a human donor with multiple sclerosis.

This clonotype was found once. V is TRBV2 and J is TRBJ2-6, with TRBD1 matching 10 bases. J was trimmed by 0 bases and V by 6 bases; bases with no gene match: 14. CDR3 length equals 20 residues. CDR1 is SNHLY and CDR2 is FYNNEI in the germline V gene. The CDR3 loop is CASSRDRGQLLSSGANVLTF. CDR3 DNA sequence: TGTGCCAGCAGCCGGGACAGGGGCCAGCTCTTATCCTCTGGGGCCAACGTCCTGACTTTC. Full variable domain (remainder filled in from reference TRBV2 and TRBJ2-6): EPEVTQTPSHQVTQMGQEVILRCVPISNHLYFYWYRQILGQKVEFLVSFYNNEISEKSEIFDDQFSVERPDGSNFTLKIRSTKLEDSAMYFCASSRDRGQLLSSGANVLTFGAGSRLTVL.

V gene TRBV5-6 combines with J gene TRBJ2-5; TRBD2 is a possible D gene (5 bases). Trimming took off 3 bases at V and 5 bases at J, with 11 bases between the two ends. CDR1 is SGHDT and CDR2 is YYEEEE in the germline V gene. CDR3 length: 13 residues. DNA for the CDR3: TGTGCCAGCAGCTCGACCTTAGCGGAGACCCAGTACTTC. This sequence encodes CASSSTLAETQYF.

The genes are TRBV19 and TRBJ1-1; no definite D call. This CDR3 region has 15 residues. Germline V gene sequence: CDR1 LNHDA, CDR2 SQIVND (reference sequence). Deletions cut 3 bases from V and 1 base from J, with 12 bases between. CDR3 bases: TGTGCCAGTAGTATGGTATCGGCCCCGAACACTGAAGCTTTCTTT. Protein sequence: CASSMVSAPNTEAFF.

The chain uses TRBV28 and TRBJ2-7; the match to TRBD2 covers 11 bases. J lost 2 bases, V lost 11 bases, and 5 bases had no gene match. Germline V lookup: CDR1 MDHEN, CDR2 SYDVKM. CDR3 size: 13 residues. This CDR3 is CASLAGGAYEQYF. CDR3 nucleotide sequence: TGTGCCTCGCTAGCGGGAGGTGCCTACGAGCAGTACTTC.

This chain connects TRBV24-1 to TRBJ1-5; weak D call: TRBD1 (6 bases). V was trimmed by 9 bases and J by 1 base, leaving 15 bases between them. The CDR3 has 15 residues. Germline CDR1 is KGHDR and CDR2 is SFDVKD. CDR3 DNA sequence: TGTGCCACCTCGAGGGGGACGGGGAGCAATCAGCCCCAGCATTTT. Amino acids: CATSRGTGSNQPQHF.

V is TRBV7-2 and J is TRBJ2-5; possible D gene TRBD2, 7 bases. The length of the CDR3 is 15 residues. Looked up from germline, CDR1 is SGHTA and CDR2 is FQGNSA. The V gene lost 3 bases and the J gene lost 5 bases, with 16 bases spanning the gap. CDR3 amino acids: CASSFRYGGRETQYF. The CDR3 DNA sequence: TGTGCCAGCAGCTTCCGATACGGGGGGCGGGAGACCCAGTACTTC.

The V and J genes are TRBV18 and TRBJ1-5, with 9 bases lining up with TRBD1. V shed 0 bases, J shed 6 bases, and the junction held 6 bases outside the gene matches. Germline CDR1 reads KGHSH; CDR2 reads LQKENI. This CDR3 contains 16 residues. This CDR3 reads CASSPPGQGSFQPQHF. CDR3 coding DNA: TGTGCCAGCTCACCACCCGGACAGGGGTCGTTTCAGCCCCAGCATTTT. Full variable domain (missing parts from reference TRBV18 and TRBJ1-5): NAGVMQNPRHLVRRRGQEARLRCSPMKGHSHVYWYRQLPEEGLKFMVYLQKENIIDESGMPKERFSAEFPKEGPSILRIQQVVRGDSAAYFCASSPPGQGSFQPQHFGDGTRLSIL.

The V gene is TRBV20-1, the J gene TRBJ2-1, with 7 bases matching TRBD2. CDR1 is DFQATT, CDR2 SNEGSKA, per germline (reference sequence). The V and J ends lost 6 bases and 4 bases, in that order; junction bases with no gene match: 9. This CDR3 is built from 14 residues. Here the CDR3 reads CSAHQASGYNEQFF. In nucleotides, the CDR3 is TGCAGTGCACACCAGGCTAGCGGATACAATGAGCAGTTCTTC.

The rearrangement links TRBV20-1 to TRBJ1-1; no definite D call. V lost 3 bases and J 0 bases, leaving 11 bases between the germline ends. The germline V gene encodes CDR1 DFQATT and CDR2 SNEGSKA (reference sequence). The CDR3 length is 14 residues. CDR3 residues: CSASKGLMNTEAFF. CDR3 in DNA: TGCAGTGCTAGCAAGGGCCTAATGAACACTGAAGCTTTCTTT.

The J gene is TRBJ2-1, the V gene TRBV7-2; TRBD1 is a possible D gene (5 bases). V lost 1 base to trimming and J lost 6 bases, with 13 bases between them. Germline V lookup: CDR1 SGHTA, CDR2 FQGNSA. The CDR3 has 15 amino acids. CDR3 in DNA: TGTGCCAGCAGCTTAGAAATCTCCACAGGCAATGAGCAGTTCTTC. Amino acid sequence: CASSLEISTGNEQFF. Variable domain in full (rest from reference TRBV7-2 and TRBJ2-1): GAGVSQSPSNKVTEKGKDVELRCDPISGHTALYWYRQSLGQGLEFLIYFQGNSAPDKSGLPSDRFSAERTGGSVSTLTIQRTQQEDSAVYLCASSLEISTGNEQFFGPGTRLTVL.

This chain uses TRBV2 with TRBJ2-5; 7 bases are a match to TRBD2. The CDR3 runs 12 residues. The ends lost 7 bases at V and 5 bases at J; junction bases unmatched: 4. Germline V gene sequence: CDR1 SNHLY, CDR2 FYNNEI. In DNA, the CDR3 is TGTGCCAGCACCCAGGGAGGGGAGACCCAGTACTTC. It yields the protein CASTQGGETQYF.

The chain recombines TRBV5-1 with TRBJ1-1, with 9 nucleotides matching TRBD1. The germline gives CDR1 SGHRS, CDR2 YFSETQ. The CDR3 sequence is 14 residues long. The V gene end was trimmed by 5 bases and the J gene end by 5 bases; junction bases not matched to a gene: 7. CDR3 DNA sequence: TGCGCCAGCAGTGGAGGGACAGGGAGAACTGAAGCTTTCTTT. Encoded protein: CASSGGTGRTEAFF. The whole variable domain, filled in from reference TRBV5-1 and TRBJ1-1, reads KAGVTQTPRYLIKTRGQQVTLSCSPISGHRSVSWYQQTPGQGLQFLFEYFSETQRNKGNFPGRFSGRQFSNSRSEMNVSTLELGDSALYLCASSGGTGRTEAFFGQGTRLTVV.

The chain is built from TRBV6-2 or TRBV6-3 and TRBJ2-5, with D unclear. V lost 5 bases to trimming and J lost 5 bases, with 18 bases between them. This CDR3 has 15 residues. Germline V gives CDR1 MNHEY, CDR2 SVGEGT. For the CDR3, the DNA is TGTGCCAGCAGTCTACTGTCCAGGAGCTGGGAGACCCAGTACTTC. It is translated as CASSLLSRSWETQYF.

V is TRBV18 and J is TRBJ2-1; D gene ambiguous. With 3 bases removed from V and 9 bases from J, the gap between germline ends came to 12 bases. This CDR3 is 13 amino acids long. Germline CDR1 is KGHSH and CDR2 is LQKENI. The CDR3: CASSPGFEIEQFF. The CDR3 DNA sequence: TGTGCCAGCTCACCGGGGTTTGAGATTGAGCAGTTCTTC.

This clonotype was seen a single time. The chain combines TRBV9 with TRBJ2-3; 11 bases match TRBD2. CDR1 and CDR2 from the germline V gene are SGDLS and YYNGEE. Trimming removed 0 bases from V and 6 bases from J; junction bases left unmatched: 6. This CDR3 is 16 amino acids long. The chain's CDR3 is CASSVGTSGRLDTQYF. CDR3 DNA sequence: TGTGCCAGCAGCGTAGGAACTAGCGGGAGACTCGATACGCAGTATTTT.

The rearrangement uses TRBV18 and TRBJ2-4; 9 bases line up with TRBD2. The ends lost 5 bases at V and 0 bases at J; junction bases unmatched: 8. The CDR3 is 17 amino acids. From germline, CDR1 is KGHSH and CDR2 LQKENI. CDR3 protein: CASSGSSGALAKNIQYF. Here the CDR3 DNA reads TGTGCCAGCTCAGGGTCTAGCGGGGCGCTAGCCAAAAACATTCAGTACTTC.

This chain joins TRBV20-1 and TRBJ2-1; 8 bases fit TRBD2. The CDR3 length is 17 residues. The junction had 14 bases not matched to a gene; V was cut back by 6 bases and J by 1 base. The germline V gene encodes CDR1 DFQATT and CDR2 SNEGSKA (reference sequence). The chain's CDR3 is CSATGSGTGGSYNEQFF. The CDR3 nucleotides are TGCAGTGCCACTGGTAGCGGGACCGGGGGGTCCTACAATGAGCAGTTCTTC.

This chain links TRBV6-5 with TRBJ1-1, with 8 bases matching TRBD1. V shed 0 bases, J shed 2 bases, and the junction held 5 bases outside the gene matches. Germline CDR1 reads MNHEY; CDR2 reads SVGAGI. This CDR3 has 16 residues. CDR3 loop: CASSYSMAGGNTEAFF. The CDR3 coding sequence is TGTGCCAGCAGTTACTCGATGGCAGGGGGCAACACTGAAGCTTTCTTT.

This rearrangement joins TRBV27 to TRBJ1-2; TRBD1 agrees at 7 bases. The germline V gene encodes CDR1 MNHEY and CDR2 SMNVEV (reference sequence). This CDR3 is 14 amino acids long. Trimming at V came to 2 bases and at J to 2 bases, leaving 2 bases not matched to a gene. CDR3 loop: CASSLQGGNYGYTF. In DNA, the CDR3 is TGTGCCAGCAGTTTACAGGGGGGGAACTATGGCTACACCTTC.